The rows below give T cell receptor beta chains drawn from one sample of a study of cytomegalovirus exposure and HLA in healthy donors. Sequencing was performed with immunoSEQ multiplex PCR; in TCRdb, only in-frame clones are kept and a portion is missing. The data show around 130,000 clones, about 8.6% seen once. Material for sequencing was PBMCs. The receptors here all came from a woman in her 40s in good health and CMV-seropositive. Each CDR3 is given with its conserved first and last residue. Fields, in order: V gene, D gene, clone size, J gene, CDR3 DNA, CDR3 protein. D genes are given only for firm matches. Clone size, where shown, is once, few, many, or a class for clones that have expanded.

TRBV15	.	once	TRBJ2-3	TGTGCCACCAGCACCTCCCCCGGCGGGGCCACAGATACGCAGTATTTT	CATSTSPGGATDTQYF
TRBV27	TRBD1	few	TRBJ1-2	TGTGCCAGCAGTTTTGGGAGGACAGGGGGATATGGCTACACCTTC	CASSFGRTGGYGYTF
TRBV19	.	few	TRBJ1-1	TGTGCCAGTAGTAATTTACGGGGAACTGAAGCTTTCTTT	CASSNLRGTEAFF
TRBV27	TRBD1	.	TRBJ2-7	TGTGCCAGCAGTCGACAGGGGGGGATCTACGAGCAGTACTTC	CASSRQGGIYEQYF
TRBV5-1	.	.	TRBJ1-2	TGCGCCAGCAGCTTCGTTTCAGGGGAGAACTATGGCTACACCTTC	CASSFVSGENYGYTF
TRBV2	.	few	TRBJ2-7	TGTGCCAGCAGGGGCCAGTGGACAGTTATCAACGAGCAGTACTTC	CASRGQWTVINEQYF
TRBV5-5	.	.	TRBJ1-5	TGTGCCAGCAGCGCCGGACAAGATAGCAATCAGCCCCAGCATTTT	CASSAGQDSNQPQHF
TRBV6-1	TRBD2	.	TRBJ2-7	TGTGCTTGTGGGGGGGGAGTATCCTACGAGCAGTACTTC	CACGGGVSYEQYF
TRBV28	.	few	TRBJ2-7	TGTGCCAGCAGTTTTGGTGCAACCCAGGGCGAGCAGTACTTC	CASSFGATQGEQYF
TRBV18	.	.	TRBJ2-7	TGTGCCAGCTCACCCCCCACAGGGACCGAGCAGTACTTC	CASSPPTGTEQYF
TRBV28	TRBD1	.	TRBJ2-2	TGTGCCAGCAGTTTACCGGGACAGGGAACCGGGGAGCTGTTTTTT	CASSLPGQGTGELFF
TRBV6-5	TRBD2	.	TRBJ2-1	TGTGCCAGCGCGAGCGGGGGGGCCTACAATGAGCAGTTCTTC	CASASGGAYNEQFF
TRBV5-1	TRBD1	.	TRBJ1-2	TGCGCCAGCAGCGTGGGACAGCCTTCGAACTATGGCTACACCTTC	CASSVGQPSNYGYTF
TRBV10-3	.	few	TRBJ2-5	TGTGCCATCAGTGAGTCGGCACCCGGAACGACACAAAAGACCCAGTACTTC	CAISESAPGTTQKTQYF
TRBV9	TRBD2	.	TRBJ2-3	TGTGCCAGCAATTTAGCGGGGGCCCTTACAGATACGCAGTATTTT	CASNLAGALTDTQYF
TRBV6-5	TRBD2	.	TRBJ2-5	TGTGCCAGCAGTTGGGTGGGGGGGAAAATGGAGACCCAGTACTTC	CASSWVGGKMETQYF
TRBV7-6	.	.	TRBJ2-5	TGTGCCAGCAGCTTAGTTCCAGTGGGGGGGACCCAGTACTTC	CASSLVPVGGTQYF
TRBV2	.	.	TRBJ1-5	TGTGCCAGCAGTGAACTAGGGGTCTCCCAGCATTTT	CASSELGVSQHF
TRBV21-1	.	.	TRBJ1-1	TGTGCCAGCAGCAAAGCGGTAGGGGTTAACACTGAAGCTTTCTTT	CASSKAVGVNTEAFF
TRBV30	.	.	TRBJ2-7	TGTGCCTGGAGTGCCCGGTGGGAGCAGTACTTC	CAWSARWEQYF
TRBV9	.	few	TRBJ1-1	TGTGCCAGCAGCGTAGGCAGGGGCACTGAAGCTTTCTTT	CASSVGRGTEAFF
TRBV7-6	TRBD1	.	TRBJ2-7	TGTGCCAGCAGCCTGACAGGGCTCCCCTACGAGCAGTACTTC	CASSLTGLPYEQYF
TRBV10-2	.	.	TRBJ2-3	TGCGCCAGCAGTGAGACGGAGGGGGCTGATACGCAGTATTTT	CASSETEGADTQYF
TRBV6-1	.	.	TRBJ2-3	TGTGCCAGCAGCTCCCCTGCGGCTAGCACAGATACGCAGTATTTT	CASSSPAASTDTQYF
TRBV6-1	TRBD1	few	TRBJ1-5	TGTGCCAGCAGTGAAGCGGACAGGGATTATAGCAATCAGCCCCAGCATTTT	CASSEADRDYSNQPQHF
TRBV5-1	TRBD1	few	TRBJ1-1	TGCGCCAGCAGCTTGGCAACAGGGGGCGGGGAAGCTTTCTTT	CASSLATGGGEAFF
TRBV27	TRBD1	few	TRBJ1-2	TGTGCCAGCAGTTCAGACCGGGACAGGGCCTCACATTTTGGCTACACCTTC	CASSSDRDRASHFGYTF
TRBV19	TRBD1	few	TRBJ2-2	TGTGCCAGTAGGACAGGGGAGGCCGGGGAGCTGTTTTTT	CASRTGEAGELFF
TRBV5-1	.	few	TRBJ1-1	TGCGCCAGCAGCTTGGGGGGAGAGAACACTGAAGCTTTCTTT	CASSLGGENTEAFF
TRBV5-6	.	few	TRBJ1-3	TGTGCCAGCAGCCGAGCTACCTCTGGAAACACCATATATTTT	CASSRATSGNTIYF
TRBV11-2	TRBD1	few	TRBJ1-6	TGTGCCAGCAAATATAGGCAGGGGGCTTATTCACCCCTCCACTTT	CASKYRQGAYSPLHF
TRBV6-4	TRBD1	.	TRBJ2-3	TGTGCCAGTGGGGCGGGACAGGGGGCTGCGGATACGCAGTATTTT	CASGAGQGAADTQYF
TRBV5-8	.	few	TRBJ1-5	TGTGCCAGCAGCCCACCTCTTACAGGGTCCGGCCCGTATAGCAATCAGCCCCAGCATTTT	CASSPPLTGSGPYSNQPQHF
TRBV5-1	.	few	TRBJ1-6	TGCGCCAGCAGCTTGACAGGGATCGCTATTAATTCACCCCTCCACTTT	CASSLTGIAINSPLHF
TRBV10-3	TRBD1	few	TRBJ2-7	TGTGCCATCAGTGGGGACAGGGGTCTGGAGCAGTACTTC	CAISGDRGLEQYF
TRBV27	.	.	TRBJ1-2	TGTGCCAGCAGTGCCACAAGCTATGGCTACACCTTC	CASSATSYGYTF
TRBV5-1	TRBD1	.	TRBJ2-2	TGCGCCAGCAGTCCCGGGACAGGGACCGGGGAGCTGTTTTTT	CASSPGTGTGELFF
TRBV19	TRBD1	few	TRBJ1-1	TGTGCCAGTAGTTATTCCGACAGGGTCCTGAACACTGAAGCTTTCTTT	CASSYSDRVLNTEAFF
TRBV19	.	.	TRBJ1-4	TGTGCCAGTAAAGTCCTAGAGGCTGAAAAACTGTTTTTT	CASKVLEAEKLFF
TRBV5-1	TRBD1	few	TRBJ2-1	TGCGCCAGCAGCTTAAGGGGTTGGGACAGGGGACGCAATGAGCAGTTCTTC	CASSLRGWDRGRNEQFF
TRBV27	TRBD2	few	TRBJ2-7	TGTGCCAGCAGTCCCCGGGGGGAGCCCGGGGATTACGAGCAGTACTTC	CASSPRGEPGDYEQYF
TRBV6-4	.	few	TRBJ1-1	TGTGCCAGTATGGGCGCTGGGACTGAAGCTTTCTTT	CASMGAGTEAFF
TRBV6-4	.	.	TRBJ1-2	TGTGCCACCAGGGACTCCGGAGGGCATGGCTACACCTTC	CATRDSGGHGYTF
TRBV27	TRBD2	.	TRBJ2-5	TGTGCCAGCAGTTTTTGGCGGGGGGCCATGGAGACCCAGTACTTC	CASSFWRGAMETQYF
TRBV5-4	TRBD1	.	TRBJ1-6	TGTGCCAGCAGCGACCCGACAGGGGGGTATAATTCACCCCTCCACTTT	CASSDPTGGYNSPLHF
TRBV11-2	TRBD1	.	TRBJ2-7	TGTGCCAGCAGCCCGGGACAGGGGCTCGAGCAGTACTTC	CASSPGQGLEQYF
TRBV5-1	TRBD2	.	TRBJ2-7	TGCGCCAGCAGCCCTACTGGGACTAGCGGGGGGGTATCCTACGAGCAGTACTTC	CASSPTGTSGGVSYEQYF
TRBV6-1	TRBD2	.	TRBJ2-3	TGTGCCAGCAGTGATTTTAGCGGGGGGGCAGATACGCAGTATTTT	CASSDFSGGADTQYF
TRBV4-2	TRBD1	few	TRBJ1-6	TGTGCCAGCAGCCAAGATCTAGGACAGGGGATCCTAGTGAATAATTCACCCCTCCACTTT	CASSQDLGQGILVNNSPLHF